This T cell receptor (beta chain) was identified in a study of T-cell reconstitution after alpha-beta-depleted transplantation in children. It was with unique molecular identifiers that the TCRbeta library was prepared. TCRdb independently ran MiXCR on the PCR reads; one entry per CDR3 protein. This table has around 240,000 distinct CDR3 sequences, around 8.9% appearing once. The sample holds many counts of this clonotype. The ends were cut back, 7 bases at V and 3 bases at J, with 18 bases in the middle. The CDR3 loop spans 15 amino acids. The germline CDR1 and CDR2 sequences are MNHEY and SVGEGT. This clonotype was obtained from a human donor who donated a stem cell graft to a child with SCID. The chain uses TRBV6-2 or TRBV6-3 and TRBJ1-1; D gene ambiguous. Sequencing used PBMCs from the stem cell graft donor, obtained from the stem cell graft. This chain's CDR3 is CASISRRNGDTEAFF. CDR3 DNA sequence: TGTGCCAGCATTTCAAGGAGGAATGGGGACACTGAAGCTTTCTTT.